This T cell receptor (beta chain) was sequenced during a study of cytomegalovirus exposure and HLA in healthy donors. This CDR3 has 15 amino acids. Losses at the gene ends were 4 bases for V and 2 bases for J; bases not matched to a gene: 1. Germline V gene sequence: CDR1 SGHRS, CDR2 YFSETQ. The PCR used 60 Vbeta and 13 Jbeta primers. The data were produced by immunoSEQ multiplex PCR, yet TCRdb's version contains in-frame clones alone and is incomplete. The sample comprises about 270,000 clones, 86% of which are singletons, and roughly 4% rests with the top ten. J is TRBJ2-2 and V is TRBV5-1; 11 nucleotides line up with TRBD2. This clonotype was obtained from a man in his forties in good health and CMV-seropositive. The material sequenced was PBMCs. This chain's CDR3 is CASSGTSGNTGELFF. CDR3 bases: TGCGCCAGCAGCGGGACTAGCGGTAACACCGGGGAGCTGTTTTTT.